The source of this T cell receptor beta chain is a study of T-cell reconstitution after alpha-beta-depleted transplantation in children. The CDR3 length is 13 residues. The germline CDR1 and CDR2 sequences are DFQATT and SNEGSKA (reference sequence). V lost 3 bases and J 2 bases, leaving 10 bases between the germline ends. The library targeted TCRbeta and was prepared with unique molecular identifiers. TCRdb called the PCR reads again in MiXCR, with one record for every CDR3 protein. The table shows over 70,000 distinct CDR3 sequences, with approximately 8.4% occurring only once. The table lists this clonotype with many counts.

The V gene is TRBV20-1, the J gene TRBJ1-1; D unresolved. Sequenced material: PBMCs from the stem cell graft donor, taken from the stem cell graft. The TCR originated in a human donor who donated a stem cell graft to a child with congenital amegakaryocytic thrombocytopenia. CDR3 protein: CSARASINTEAFF. The DNA of the CDR3 is TGCAGTGCTAGGGCCTCGATAAACACTGAAGCTTTCTTT.